This TCR beta chain was sequenced in a study of T cell changes during pregnancy in multiple sclerosis. This table comes from immunoSEQ multiplex PCR, and its TCRdb copy is limited to in-frame clones, with some not included. Counted here are tens of thousands of clones, around 89% occurring once; the ten biggest clones make up 3% to 3.5%. The germline CDR1 and CDR2 sequences are SNHLY and FYNNEI. Trimming took 0 bases from V and 5 from J; bases not matched to a gene: 0. The CDR3 runs to 15 residues. V gene TRBV2 combines with J gene TRBJ2-3; 12 nucleotides match TRBD2. Source: CD4+ T cells from peripheral blood mononuclear cells, taken in the first trimester of pregnancy. This sequence was found in a female donor in good health, enrolled as a control in a pregnancy study. For the CDR3, the DNA is TGTGCCAGCAGTGAAGCACTAGCGGGAGGAGATACGCAGTATTTT. Its protein product is CASSEALAGGDTQYF.